This T cell receptor beta chain was captured in a study of memory CD4+ T cells and cytomegalovirus serostatus. The sort gate was single viable CD3+CD4+CD8-CD45RO+ cells for memory CD4+ T cells. Serostatus was set by detecting CMV pp150, pp28, p38, p52 IgG. Positive selection with CD4 microbeads enriched total CD4+ T cells. Points from the study as a whole: Suggested: most of the CMV-linked TCR signature lies in CD4+ memory cells.

A word on this clone: The target antigen is unknown.

Produced via immunoSEQ multiplex PCR; TCRdb's table is partial and in-frame only. The table lists about 41,000 clones, around 80% of them singletons. Germline-derived CDR1 and CDR2 are SGHAT and FQNNGV. The length of the CDR3 is 14 residues. V lost 4 bases and J 6 bases, leaving 12 bases between the germline ends. Specimen: memory CD4+ T cells from blood. The sequence was collected from an adult in good health and CMV-seronegative. The chain combines TRBV11-2 with TRBJ2-2; weak D call: TRBD1 (5 bases). CDR3 sequence: CASSSRGVAGELFF. The DNA of the CDR3 is TGTGCCAGCAGCTCTAGGGGCGTTGCCGGGGAGCTGTTTTTT.